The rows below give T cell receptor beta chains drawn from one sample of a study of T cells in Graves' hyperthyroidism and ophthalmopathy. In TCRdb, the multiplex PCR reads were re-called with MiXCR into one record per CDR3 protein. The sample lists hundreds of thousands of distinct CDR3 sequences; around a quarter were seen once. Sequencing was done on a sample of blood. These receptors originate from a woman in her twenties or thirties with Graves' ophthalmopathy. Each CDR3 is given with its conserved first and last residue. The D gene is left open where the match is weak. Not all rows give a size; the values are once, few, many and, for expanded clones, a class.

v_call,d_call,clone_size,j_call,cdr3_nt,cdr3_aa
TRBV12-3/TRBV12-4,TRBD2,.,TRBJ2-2,TGTGCCAGCAGCCCAGTAGCGGGAGAGGGAACCGGGGAGCTGTTTTTT,CASSPVAGEGTGELFF
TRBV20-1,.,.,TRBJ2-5,TGCAGTGCTAGTCATTGGGGGCATGACGGCACCCAGTACTTC,CSASHWGHDGTQYF
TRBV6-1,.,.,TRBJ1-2,TGTGCCAGCATGCTAGTGATAGCTAACTATGGCTACACCTTC,CASMLVIANYGYTF
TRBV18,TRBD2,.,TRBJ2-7,TGTGCCAGCTCACTGCCAGCGGGAGGGCAATCGACCTACGAGCAGTACTTC,CASSLPAGGQSTYEQYF
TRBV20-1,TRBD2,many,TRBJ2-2,TGCAGTGCGAGAACTAGCGGGGCCCCGATAGGGGAGCTGTTTTTT,CSARTSGAPIGELFF
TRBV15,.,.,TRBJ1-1,TGTGCCACCAGCAGAGGACAGGTAACTGAAGCTTTCTTT,CATSRGQVTEAFF
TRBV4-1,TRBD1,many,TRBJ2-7,TGCGCCAGCAGCCAAGATGACAGGGGGGGCTACGAGCAGTACTTC,CASSQDDRGGYEQYF
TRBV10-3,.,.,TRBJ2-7,TGTGCCATCAGTGAGTCAGGCCCCAACGAGCAGTACTTC,CAISESGPNEQYF
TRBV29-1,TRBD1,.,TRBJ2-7,TGCAGCGTTCAACAGGGGGCAATATACGAGCAGTACTTC,CSVQQGAIYEQYF
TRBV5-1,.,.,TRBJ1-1,TGCGCCAGCAGCCCCATCCCGGGTGGGACTGAAGCTTTCTTT,CASSPIPGGTEAFF
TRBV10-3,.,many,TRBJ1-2,TGTGCCATCAGCGAAACAGGACCCGCACCTATCTATGGCTACACCTTC,CAISETGPAPIYGYTF